This TCR beta chain derives from a study of cytomegalovirus exposure and HLA in healthy donors. Study-wide results and limits: A classifier reportedly called cytomegalovirus status with high sensitivity and specificity.

Turning to this clone: The target antigen is unknown.

Germline CDR1 and CDR2: SGDLS and YYNGEE. The CDR3 is 15 residues long. V dropped 3 bases and J dropped 5 bases, with 17 bases sitting between them. Method: immunoSEQ multiplex PCR; TCRdb's copy keeps in-frame clones and lacks some. The table includes 60,000 to 70,000 clones, around 89% detected once. The sample taken for sequencing was PBMCs. V is TRBV9 and J is TRBJ1-2, with D maybe TRBD1 (5 bases). The sequence was collected from a woman aged 18-30 years in good health and CMV-seronegative. This CDR3 reads CASSAYTGGKYGYTF. In nucleotides, the CDR3 is TGTGCCAGCAGCGCCTATACGGGGGGGAAATATGGCTACACCTTC.